The entry below gives a single T cell receptor (beta chain) sequence along with its context. The data are from a study of blood T cell repertoires in COVID-19. Assay used: immunoSEQ multiplex PCR; TCRdb lists only in-frame clones, some missing. The sample yields about 210,000 clones, 85% seen once. The CDR3 sequence is 16 residues long. The germline V gene encodes CDR1 SGHDT and CDR2 YYEEEE. V was pared by 1 base and J by 8 bases, with 10 bases of the junction left unmatched. Cohort assignment relied on participant-reported clinical history. The sequenced sample consisted of PBMCs or T cells enriched from blood (not recorded which). The TCR sequence derives from a man aged 40-49 years who had recovered from COVID-19. This chain connects TRBV5-6 to TRBJ2-1; 9 bases align to TRBD2. CDR3: CASSLSPSGNIDEQFF. CDR3 nucleotides: TGTGCCAGCAGCTTGTCCCCTAGCGGGAATATAGATGAGCAGTTCTTC.